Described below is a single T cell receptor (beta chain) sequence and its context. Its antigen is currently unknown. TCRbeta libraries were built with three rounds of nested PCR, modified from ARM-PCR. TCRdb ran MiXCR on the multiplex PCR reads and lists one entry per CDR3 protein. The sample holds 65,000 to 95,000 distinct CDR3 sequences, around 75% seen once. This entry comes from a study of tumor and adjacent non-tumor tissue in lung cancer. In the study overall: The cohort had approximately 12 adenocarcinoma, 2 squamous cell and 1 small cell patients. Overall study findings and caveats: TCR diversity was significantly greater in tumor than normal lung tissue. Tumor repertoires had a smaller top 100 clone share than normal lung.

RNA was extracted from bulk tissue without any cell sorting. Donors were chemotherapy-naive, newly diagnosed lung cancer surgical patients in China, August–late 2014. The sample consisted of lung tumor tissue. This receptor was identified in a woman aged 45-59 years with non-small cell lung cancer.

CDR3 sequence: CVASDGSVSGANVLTF. CDR3 in DNA: TGTGTCGCCAGTGATGGGTCAGTCTCTGGGGCCAACGTCCTGACTTTC. The rearrangement links TRBV24-1 to TRBJ2-6, with D unresolved. This CDR3 has 16 residues. Per germline, CDR1 KGHDR and CDR2 SFDVKD.